This is a list of T cell receptor beta chains from one sample in a study of cytomegalovirus exposure and HLA in healthy donors. The table came from immunoSEQ multiplex PCR; TCRdb's copy has only in-frame clones and leaves some out. The record lists 200,000 or so clones, of which the ten most abundant hold approximately 0.74%. Input material: PBMCs. The origin of the receptors is a boy aged 5-17 years in good health and CMV-seronegative. Both conserved end residues are part of each CDR3. D genes are given only for firm matches.

TRBJ2-2	TRBV11-2	-	TGTGCCAGCAGTTCTCTCAGGACACTCCGTATCAGGGCCGGGGAGCTGTTTTTT	CASSSLRTLRIRAGELFF
TRBJ2-5	TRBV7-8	TRBD2	TGTGCCAGCAGCTTAGGTGGGCCAGGGAGGGAAGAGACCCAGTACTTC	CASSLGGPGREETQYF
TRBJ2-3	TRBV2	-	TGTGCCAGCAGTGGGGGACACGTTAGCACAGATACGCAGTATTTT	CASSGGHVSTDTQYF
TRBJ2-2	TRBV5-6	TRBD1	TGTGCCAGCAGCTTGGCCATGGGGACAGGGATCGGGGAGCTGTTTTTT	CASSLAMGTGIGELFF
TRBJ1-1	TRBV10-2	TRBD1	TGCGCCAGCAGTTTAACGGGACAGCCTGCCAACACTGAAGCTTTCTTT	CASSLTGQPANTEAFF
TRBJ2-5	TRBV5-8	-	TGTGCCAGCAGCCGGGAAAAGCTGCGTCAAGAGACCCAGTACTTC	CASSREKLRQETQYF
TRBJ1-2	TRBV6-5	-	TGTGCCAGCAGTTCCCAGGGTTACTATGGCTACACCTTC	CASSSQGYYGYTF
TRBJ1-1	TRBV9	TRBD1	TGTGCCAGCACCCCCCGATCCGGGACAGGGAGCGATGGCACTGAAGCTTTCTTT	CASTPRSGTGSDGTEAFF
TRBJ1-1	TRBV7-9	TRBD1	TGTGCCAGCAGCCCAGGGACAGGGGGCATATCGGCGCAGGAAGCTTTCTTT	CASSPGTGGISAQEAFF
TRBJ2-7	TRBV5-1	-	TGCGCCAGCAGCTTCGTCCCAGGGCCCTACGAGCAGTACTTC	CASSFVPGPYEQYF
TRBJ1-5	TRBV25-1	TRBD1	TGTGCCAGCAGTGAAAAGGGGGCGCGACAGCCCCAGCATTTT	CASSEKGARQPQHF
TRBJ2-1	TRBV30	TRBD1	TGTGCCGGGTTAACCGGGACAGGGGACTACAATGAGCAGTTCTTC	CAGLTGTGDYNEQFF
TRBJ2-3	TRBV5-6	-	TGTGCCAGCAGCCACCGGGGGAGCACAGATACGCAGTATTTT	CASSHRGSTDTQYF
TRBJ2-7	TRBV5-1	-	TGCGCCAGCAGCTTGGGGTGGGGGCCCCAGGGCTACGAGCAGTACTTC	CASSLGWGPQGYEQYF
TRBJ2-1	TRBV6-5	-	TGTGCCAGCAGTCCCGACAGGAGCTCCTACAATGAGCAGTTCTTC	CASSPDRSSYNEQFF
TRBJ2-7	TRBV7-3	-	TGTGCCAGCAGCTTTTTCGAGCCCTATGACTCCTACGAGCAGTACTTC	CASSFFEPYDSYEQYF
TRBJ1-6	TRBV11-2	TRBD1	TGTGCCAGCAGCTTAGGATACAGGGGTAATTCACCCCTCCACTTT	CASSLGYRGNSPLHF
TRBJ2-3	TRBV5-1	TRBD2	TGCGCCAGCAGCAGAACTAGCGGGGGGGCCTTTGATACGCAGTATTTT	CASSRTSGGAFDTQYF
TRBJ1-3	TRBV9	-	TGTGCCAGCAGCGATCCAGGGTGGGGCCGCAGCTCTGGAAACACCATATATTTT	CASSDPGWGRSSGNTIYF